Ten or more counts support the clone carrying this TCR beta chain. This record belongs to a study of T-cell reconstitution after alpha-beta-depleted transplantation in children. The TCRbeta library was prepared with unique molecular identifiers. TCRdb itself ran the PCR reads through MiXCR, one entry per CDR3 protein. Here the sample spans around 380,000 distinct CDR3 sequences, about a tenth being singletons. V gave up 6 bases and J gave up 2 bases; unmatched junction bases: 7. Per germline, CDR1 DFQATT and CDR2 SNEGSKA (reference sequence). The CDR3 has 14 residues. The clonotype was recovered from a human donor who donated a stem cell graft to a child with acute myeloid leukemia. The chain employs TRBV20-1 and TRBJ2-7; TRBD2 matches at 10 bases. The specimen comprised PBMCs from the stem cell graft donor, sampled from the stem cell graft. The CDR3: CSALTSGRTYEQYF. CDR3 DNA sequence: TGCAGTGCCCTGACTAGCGGGCGAACCTACGAGCAGTACTTC.